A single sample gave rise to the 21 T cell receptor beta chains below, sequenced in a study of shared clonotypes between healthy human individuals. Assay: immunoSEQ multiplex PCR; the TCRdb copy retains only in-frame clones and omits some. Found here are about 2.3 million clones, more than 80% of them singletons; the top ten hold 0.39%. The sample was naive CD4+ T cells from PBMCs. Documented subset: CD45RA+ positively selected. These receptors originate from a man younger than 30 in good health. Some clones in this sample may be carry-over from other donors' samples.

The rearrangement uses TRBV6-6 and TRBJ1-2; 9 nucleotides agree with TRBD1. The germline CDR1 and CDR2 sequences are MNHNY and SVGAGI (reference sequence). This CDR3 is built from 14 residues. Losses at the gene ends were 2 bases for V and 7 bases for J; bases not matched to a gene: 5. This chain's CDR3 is CASSYRQGVVGYTF. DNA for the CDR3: TGTGCCAGCAGTTACAGACAGGGGGTAGTTGGCTACACCTTC.

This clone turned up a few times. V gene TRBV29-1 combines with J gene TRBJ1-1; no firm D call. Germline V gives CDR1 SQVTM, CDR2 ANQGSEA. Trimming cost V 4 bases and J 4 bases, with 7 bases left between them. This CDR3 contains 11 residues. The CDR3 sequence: CSVAGFTEAFF. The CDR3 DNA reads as TGCAGCGTTGCGGGGTTCACTGAAGCTTTCTTT.

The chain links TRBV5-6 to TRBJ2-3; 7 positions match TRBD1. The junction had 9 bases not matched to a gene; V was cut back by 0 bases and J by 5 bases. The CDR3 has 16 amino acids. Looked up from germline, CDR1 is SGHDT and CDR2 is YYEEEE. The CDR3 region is CASSLGIRQGIDTQYF. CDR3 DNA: TGTGCCAGCAGCTTGGGTATCCGACAGGGAATAGATACGCAGTATTTT.

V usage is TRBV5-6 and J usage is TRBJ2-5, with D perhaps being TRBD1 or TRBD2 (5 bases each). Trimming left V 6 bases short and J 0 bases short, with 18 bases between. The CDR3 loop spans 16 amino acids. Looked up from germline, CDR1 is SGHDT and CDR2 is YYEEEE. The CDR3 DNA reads TGTGCCAGCACATCTCGGACGGGGCATTACCAAGAGACCCAGTACTTC. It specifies CASTSRTGHYQETQYF.

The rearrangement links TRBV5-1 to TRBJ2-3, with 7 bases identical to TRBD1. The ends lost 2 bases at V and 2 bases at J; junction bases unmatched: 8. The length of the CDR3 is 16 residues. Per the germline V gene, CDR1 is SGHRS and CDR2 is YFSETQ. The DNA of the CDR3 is TGCGCCAGCAGCTTTACTCGGGACAGCCACACAGATACGCAGTATTTT. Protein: CASSFTRDSHTDTQYF.

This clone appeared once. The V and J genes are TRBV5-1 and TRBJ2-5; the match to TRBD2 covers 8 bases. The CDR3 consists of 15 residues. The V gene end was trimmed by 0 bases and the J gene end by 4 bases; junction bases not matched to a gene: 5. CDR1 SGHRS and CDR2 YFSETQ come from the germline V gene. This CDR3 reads CASSLAGGVGETQYF. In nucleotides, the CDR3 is TGCGCCAGCAGCTTGGCGGGAGGGGTAGGAGAGACCCAGTACTTC.

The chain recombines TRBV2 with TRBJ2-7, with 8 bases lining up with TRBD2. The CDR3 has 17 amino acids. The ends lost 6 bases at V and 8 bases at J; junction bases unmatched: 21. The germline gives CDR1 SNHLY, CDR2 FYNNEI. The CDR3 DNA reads TGTGCCAGCAGCAAAAAAAAACTAGCGGTCTCCATACTCCAGCAGTACTTC. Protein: CASSKKKLAVSILQQYF.

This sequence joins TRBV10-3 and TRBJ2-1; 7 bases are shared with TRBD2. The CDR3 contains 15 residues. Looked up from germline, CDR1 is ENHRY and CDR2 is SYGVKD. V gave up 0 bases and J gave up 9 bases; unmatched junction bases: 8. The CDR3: CAISESATSQGEQFF. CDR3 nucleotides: TGTGCCATCAGTGAGTCGGCGACTAGCCAGGGTGAGCAGTTCTTC.

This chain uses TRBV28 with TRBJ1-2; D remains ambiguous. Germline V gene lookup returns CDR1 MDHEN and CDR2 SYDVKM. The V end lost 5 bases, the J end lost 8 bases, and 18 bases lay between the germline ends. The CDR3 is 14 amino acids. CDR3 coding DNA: TGTGCCAGCAGTAGACGGGGAGTTGGGGAGGGCTACACCTTC. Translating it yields CASSRRGVGEGYTF.

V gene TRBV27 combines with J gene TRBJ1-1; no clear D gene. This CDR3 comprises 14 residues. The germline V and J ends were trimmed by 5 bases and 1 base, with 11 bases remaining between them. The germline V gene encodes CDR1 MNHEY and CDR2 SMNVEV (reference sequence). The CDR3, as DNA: TGTGCCAGCAGTGCAGGTCGGGAGAACACTGAAGCTTTCTTT. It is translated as CASSAGRENTEAFF.

The DNA for the CDR3 is TGTGCCAGCAGGGCGGGCACGGGGACCGGGGAGCTGTTTTTT. It yields the protein CASRAGTGTGELFF. The chain joins TRBV2 to TRBJ2-2; D may be TRBD2 (5 bases). The length of the CDR3 is 14 residues. CDR1 and CDR2 (germline): SNHLY, FYNNEI. Trimming took 6 bases from V and 5 from J, leaving 13 bases between them.

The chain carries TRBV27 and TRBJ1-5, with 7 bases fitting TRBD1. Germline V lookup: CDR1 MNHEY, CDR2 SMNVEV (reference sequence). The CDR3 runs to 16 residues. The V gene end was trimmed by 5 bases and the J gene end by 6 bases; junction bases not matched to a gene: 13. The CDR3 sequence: CASSPTRGLVGQPQHF. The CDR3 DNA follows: TGTGCCAGCAGTCCGACGAGGGGGCTCGTTGGTCAGCCCCAGCATTTT.

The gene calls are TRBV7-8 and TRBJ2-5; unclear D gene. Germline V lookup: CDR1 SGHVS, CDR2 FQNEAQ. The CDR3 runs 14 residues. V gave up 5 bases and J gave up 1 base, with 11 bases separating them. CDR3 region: CASSARSFQETQYF. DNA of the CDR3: TGTGCCAGCAGCGCCCGCAGTTTCCAAGAGACCCAGTACTTC.

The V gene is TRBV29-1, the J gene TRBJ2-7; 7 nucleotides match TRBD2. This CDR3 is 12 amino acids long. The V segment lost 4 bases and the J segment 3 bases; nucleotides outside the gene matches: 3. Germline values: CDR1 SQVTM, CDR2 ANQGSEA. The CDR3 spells CSVGRDYYEQYF. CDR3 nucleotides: TGCAGCGTTGGACGGGACTACTACGAGCAGTACTTC.

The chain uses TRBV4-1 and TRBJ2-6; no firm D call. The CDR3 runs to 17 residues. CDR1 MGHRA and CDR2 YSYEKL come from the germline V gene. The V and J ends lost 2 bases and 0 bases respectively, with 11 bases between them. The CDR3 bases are TGCGCCAGCAGCCAACAGACTGTCGGCTCTGGGGCCAACGTCCTGACTTTC. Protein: CASSQQTVGSGANVLTF.

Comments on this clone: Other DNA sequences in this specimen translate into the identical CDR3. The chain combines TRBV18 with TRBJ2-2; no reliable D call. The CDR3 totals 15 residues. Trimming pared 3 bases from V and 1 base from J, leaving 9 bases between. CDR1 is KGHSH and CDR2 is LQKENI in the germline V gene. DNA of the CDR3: TGTGCCAGCTCACCTGAAACCGTGAACACCGGGGAGCTGTTTTTT. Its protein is CASSPETVNTGELFF.

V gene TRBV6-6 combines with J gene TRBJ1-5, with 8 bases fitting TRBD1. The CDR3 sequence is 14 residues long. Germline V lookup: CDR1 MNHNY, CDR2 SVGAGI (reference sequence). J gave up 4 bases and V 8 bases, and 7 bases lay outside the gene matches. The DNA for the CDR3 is TGTGCCAGCGGTGAGACAGGGGTGAATCAGCCCCAGCATTTT. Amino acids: CASGETGVNQPQHF.

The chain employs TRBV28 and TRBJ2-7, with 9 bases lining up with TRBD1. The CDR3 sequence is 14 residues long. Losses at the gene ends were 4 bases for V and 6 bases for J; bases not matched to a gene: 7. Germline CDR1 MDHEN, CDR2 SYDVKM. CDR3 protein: CASSSPGTGIEQYF. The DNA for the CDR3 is TGTGCCAGCAGTTCCCCCGGGACAGGGATCGAGCAGTACTTC.

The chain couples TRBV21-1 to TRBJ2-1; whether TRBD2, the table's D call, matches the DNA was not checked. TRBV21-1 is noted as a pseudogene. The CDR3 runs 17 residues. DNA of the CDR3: TGTGCCAGCAGCAAGCTGGCCGGGACTAGCGGGAGTAGTGAGCAGTTCTTC. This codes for CASSKLAGTSGSSEQFF.

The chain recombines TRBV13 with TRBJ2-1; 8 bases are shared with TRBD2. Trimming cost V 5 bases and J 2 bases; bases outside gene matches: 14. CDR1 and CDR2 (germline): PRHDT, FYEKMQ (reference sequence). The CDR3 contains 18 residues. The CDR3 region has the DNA TGTGCCAGCAGCCGAAGCGTCCCGGGACTAGTGACCTACAATGAGCAGTTCTTC. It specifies CASSRSVPGLVTYNEQFF.

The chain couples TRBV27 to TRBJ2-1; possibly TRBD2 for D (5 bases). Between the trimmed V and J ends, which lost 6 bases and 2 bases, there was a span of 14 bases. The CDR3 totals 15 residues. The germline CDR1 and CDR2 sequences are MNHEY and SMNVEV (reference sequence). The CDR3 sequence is CASRSRGYAYNEQFF. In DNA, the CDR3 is TGTGCCAGCAGGTCTCGGGGTTATGCCTACAATGAGCAGTTCTTC.